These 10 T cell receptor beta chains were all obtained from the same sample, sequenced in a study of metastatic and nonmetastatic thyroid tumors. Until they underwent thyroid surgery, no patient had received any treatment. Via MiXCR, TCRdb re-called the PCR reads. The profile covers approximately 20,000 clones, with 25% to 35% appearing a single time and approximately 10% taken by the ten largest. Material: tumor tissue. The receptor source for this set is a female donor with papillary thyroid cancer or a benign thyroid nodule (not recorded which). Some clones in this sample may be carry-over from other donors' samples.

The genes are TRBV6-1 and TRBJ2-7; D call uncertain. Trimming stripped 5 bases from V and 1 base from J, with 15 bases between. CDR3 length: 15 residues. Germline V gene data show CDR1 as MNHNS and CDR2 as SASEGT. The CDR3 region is CASSILVYSSYEQYF. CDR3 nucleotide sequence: TGTGCCAGCAGTATCCTAGTGTACTCGTCCTACGAGCAGTACTTC.

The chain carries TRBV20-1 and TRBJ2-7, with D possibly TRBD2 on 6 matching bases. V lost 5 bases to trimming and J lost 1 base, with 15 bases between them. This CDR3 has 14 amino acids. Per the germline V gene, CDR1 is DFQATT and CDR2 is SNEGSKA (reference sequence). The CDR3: CSARPGLASYEQYF. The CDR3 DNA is TGCAGTGCTCGACCGGGACTCGCTTCCTACGAGCAGTACTTC.

The CDR3 DNA sequence: TGTGCCAGCAGCCCGTGGGGGAAGGCGGGAGGGGGGCACGAGCAGTACTTC. Protein product: CASSPWGKAGGGHEQYF. The chain combines TRBV11-2 with TRBJ2-7, with 9 bases fitting TRBD2. CDR3 size: 17 residues. Germline assignment: CDR1 SGHAT and CDR2 FQNNGV. Losses at the gene ends were 5 bases for V and 5 bases for J; bases not matched to a gene: 16.

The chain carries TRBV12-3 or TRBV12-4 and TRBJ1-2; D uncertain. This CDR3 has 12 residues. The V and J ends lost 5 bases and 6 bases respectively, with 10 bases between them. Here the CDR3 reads CASSAGLDGYTF. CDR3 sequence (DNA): TGTGCCAGCAGTGCCGGATTGGATGGCTACACCTTC.

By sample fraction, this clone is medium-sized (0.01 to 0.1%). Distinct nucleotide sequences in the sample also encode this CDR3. The CDR3 bases are TGTGCCAGCAGTCGCGACACGACAGGGACCTACGAGCAGTACTTC. Its translation is CASSRDTTGTYEQYF. The chain employs TRBV2 and TRBJ2-7; TRBD1 aligns across 7 bases. J was trimmed by 2 bases and V by 5 bases; bases with no gene match: 9. Germline-derived CDR1 and CDR2 are SNHLY and FYNNEI. The CDR3 runs 15 residues. Drawing the rest from reference TRBV2 and TRBJ2-7, the complete variable domain is EPEVTQTPSHQVTQMGQEVILRCVPISNHLYFYWYRQILGQKVEFLVSFYNNEISEKSEIFDDQFSVERPDGSNFTLKIRSTKLEDSAMYFCASSRDTTGTYEQYFGPGTRLTVT.

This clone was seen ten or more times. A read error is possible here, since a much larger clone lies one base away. CDR3 bases: TGTGCCAGTAGTACCTGGAGGTCAACTAGTGAAAAACTGTTTTTT. This sequence encodes CASSTWRSTSEKLFF. The V and J genes are TRBV19 and TRBJ1-4; D is unclear. CDR3 size: 15 residues. The V gene's germline CDR1 is LNHDA and CDR2 SQIVND (reference sequence).

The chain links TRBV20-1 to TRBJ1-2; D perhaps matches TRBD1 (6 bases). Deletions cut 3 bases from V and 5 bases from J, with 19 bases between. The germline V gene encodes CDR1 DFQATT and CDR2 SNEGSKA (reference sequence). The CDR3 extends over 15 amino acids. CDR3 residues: CSASRLQGLLYGYTF. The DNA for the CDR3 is TGCAGTGCTAGCAGGCTACAGGGCCTACTTTATGGCTACACCTTC.

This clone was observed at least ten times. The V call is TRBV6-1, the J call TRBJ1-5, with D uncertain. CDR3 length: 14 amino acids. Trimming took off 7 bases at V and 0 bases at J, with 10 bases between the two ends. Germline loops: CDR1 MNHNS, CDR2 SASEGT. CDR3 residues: CASNPTGSNQPQHF. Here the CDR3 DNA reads TGTGCCAGCAACCCCACGGGTAGCAATCAGCCCCAGCATTTT.

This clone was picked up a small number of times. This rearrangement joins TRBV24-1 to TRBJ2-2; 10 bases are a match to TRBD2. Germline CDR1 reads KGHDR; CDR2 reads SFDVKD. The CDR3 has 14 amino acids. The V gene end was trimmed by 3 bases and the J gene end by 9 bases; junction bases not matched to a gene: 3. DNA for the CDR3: TGTGCCACCAGTGATCCTAGCGGGAGACGGGAGCTGTTTTTT. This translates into CATSDPSGRRELFF.

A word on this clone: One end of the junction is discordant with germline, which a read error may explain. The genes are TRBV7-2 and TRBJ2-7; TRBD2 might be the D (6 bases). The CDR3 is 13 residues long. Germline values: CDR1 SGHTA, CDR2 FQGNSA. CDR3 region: CANSPRRDEEQYF. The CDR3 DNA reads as TGTGCCAACAGCCCTAGGAGGGACGAAGAGCAGTACTTC.